This note documents a single T cell receptor (beta chain) sequence. Its antigen remains unidentified. Only in-frame clones appear in the TCRdb table, and some are missing; sequencing was by immunoSEQ multiplex PCR. The repertoire holds 2 million to 2.5 million clones, roughly 91% seen once, with over 1.5% in the top ten. V shed 3 bases and J shed 2 bases, with 12 bases lying between them. Per germline, CDR1 SGHRS and CDR2 YFSETQ. The CDR3 length is 15 residues. The source of the sample is a study of shared clonotypes between healthy human individuals. At the level of the study: Used for every donor were three CD4 naive, three CD4 memory, two CD8 naive and one CD8 memory plate. Points from the study as a whole: Investigators expected sequencing depth to affect clonotype sharing among donors.

The naive CD8 population came from CD45RO-negative cells selected for CCR7, without terminally differentiated effector memory CD45RA+ cells. The chain carries TRBV5-1 and TRBJ1-3; a weak D match, TRBD1 (6 bases). The clonotype originates from a man between 18 and 29 years old in good health. Some clones in this sample may be carry-over from other donors' samples. The sample comprised naive CD8+ T cells from PBMCs. The CDR3 protein is CASSSTGRTGNTIYF. Here the CDR3 DNA reads TGCGCCAGCAGCTCCACAGGGAGAACTGGAAACACCATATATTTT.